This passage covers 15 T cell receptor beta chains from one sample sequenced in a study of T cell responses to AZD1222 COVID-19 vaccine. Clones were sequenced by immunoSEQ multiplex PCR, and TCRdb holds only the in-frame ones, with some missing. The top ten clones hold 5.5% to 7% of a sample with just over 150,000 clones, approximately 86% of them seen once. Sequenced here: peripheral blood, sampled after recovery from COVID-19. Receptor source: an adult who had recovered from COVID-19.

V gene TRBV5-4 combines with J gene TRBJ2-1; 8 bases align to TRBD2. The CDR3 consists of 14 residues. Germline V CDR1 and CDR2: SGHNT, YYREEE (reference sequence). The V and J ends lost 7 bases and 0 bases, in that order; junction bases with no gene match: 3. Here the CDR3 reads CASAGTSSYNEQFF. DNA of the CDR3: TGTGCCAGCGCAGGGACTAGCTCCTACAATGAGCAGTTCTTC.

This chain links TRBV3-1 (or the pseudogene TRBV3-2) with TRBJ2-7; possible D gene TRBD1, 5 bases. V was trimmed by 6 bases and J by 3 bases, leaving 12 bases between them. CDR3 length: 13 amino acids. Germline V gene sequence: CDR1 LGHDT, CDR2 YNNKEL (reference sequence). The CDR3, as DNA: TGTGCCAGCAGTCCCGCAGGGTTCTACGAGCAGTACTTC. This translates into CASSPAGFYEQYF.

The chain has TRBV9 and TRBJ2-5; the match to TRBD2 covers 11 bases. There are 16 residues in the CDR3. Looked up from germline, CDR1 is SGDLS and CDR2 is YYNGEE. With 0 bases clipped from V and 5 bases from J, the junction kept 6 bases outside the gene matches. The CDR3 loop is CASSVASGGYPETQYF. In DNA, the CDR3 is TGTGCCAGCAGCGTAGCTAGCGGGGGGTACCCGGAGACCCAGTACTTC. The full variable domain, completed using reference TRBV9 and TRBJ2-5, is DSGVTQTPKHLITATGQRVTLRCSPRSGDLSVYWYQQSLDQGLQFLIQYYNGEERAKGNILERFSAQQFPDLHSELNLSSLELGDSALYFCASSVASGGYPETQYFGPGTRLLVL.

Only a few counts were recorded for this clone. The CDR3 spells CASSPGALNSPLHF. The CDR3 DNA sequence: TGTGCCAGCAGCCCCGGAGCCCTTAATTCACCCCTCCACTTT. This chain uses TRBV3-1 (or the pseudogene TRBV3-2) with TRBJ1-6; no clear D. In germline, CDR1 is LGHDT, CDR2 YNNKEL (reference sequence). V shed 4 bases and J shed 6 bases, with 10 bases lying between them. The CDR3 has 14 amino acids.

The V call is TRBV7-2, the J call TRBJ1-3; D ambiguous. With 1 base removed from V and 0 bases from J, the gap between germline ends came to 13 bases. The CDR3 has 17 amino acids. In germline, CDR1 is SGHTA, CDR2 FQGNSA. This CDR3 is CASSLVPGLGSGNTIYF. CDR3 DNA sequence: TGTGCCAGCAGCTTAGTGCCCGGGCTCGGCTCTGGAAACACCATATATTTT.

The V gene is TRBV4-2, the J gene TRBJ2-7; 7 bases line up with TRBD1. Trimming at V came to 3 bases and at J to 3 bases, leaving 11 bases not matched to a gene. Germline V gene data show CDR1 as LGHNA and CDR2 as YNFKEQ. The CDR3 length is 16 residues. The CDR3 loop is CASSQEDRARDYEQYF. CDR3 in DNA: TGTGCCAGCAGCCAGGAAGACAGGGCACGCGACTACGAGCAGTACTTC.

J is TRBJ2-2 and V is TRBV5-4; possible D gene TRBD1, 6 bases. The length of the CDR3 is 17 residues. Germline V gene sequence: CDR1 SGHNT, CDR2 YYREEE (reference sequence). Trimming took 5 bases from V and 5 from J, leaving 22 bases between them. The DNA for the CDR3 is TGTGCCAGCAGTTCCCCTACACTGGGGGCGGGTACCGGGGAGCTGTTTTTT. Translating gives CASSSPTLGAGTGELFF.

This clone was found once. The V and J genes are TRBV5-1 and TRBJ2-1; tentative D call: TRBD2 (5 bases). The CDR3 loop spans 12 amino acids. CDR1 SGHRS and CDR2 YFSETQ come from the germline V gene. Trimming shortened V by 0 bases and J by 10 bases, and 8 bases separated the two germline ends. The CDR3 loop reads CASSLEGSEQFF. The CDR3 nucleotides are TGCGCCAGCAGCTTGGAAGGGAGCGAGCAGTTCTTC.

Relative to its sample, this clone is medium-sized. The chain uses TRBV9 and TRBJ1-6; D gene unclear. The CDR3 has 13 residues. V lost 5 bases, J lost 7 bases, and 10 bases lay in between. Germline CDR1 SGDLS, CDR2 YYNGEE. The chain's CDR3 is CASRRQENSPLHF. The CDR3 region has the DNA TGTGCCAGCAGACGGCAGGAAAATTCACCCCTCCACTTT.

V and J are TRBV7-2 and TRBJ2-7, with a tentative D call TRBD2 (7 bases). Germline V lookup: CDR1 SGHTA, CDR2 FQGNSA. The ends were cut back, 5 bases at V and 2 bases at J, with 13 bases in the middle. This CDR3 contains 14 residues. CDR3 protein: CASSAAGAAYEQYF. CDR3 sequence (DNA): TGTGCCAGCAGCGCGGCGGGGGCTGCCTACGAGCAGTACTTC.

The gene calls are TRBV3-1 (or the pseudogene TRBV3-2) and TRBJ2-5, with a possible D match to TRBD2 (6 bases). Per germline, CDR1 LGHDT and CDR2 YNNKEL (reference sequence). The CDR3 loop spans 16 amino acids. Between the trimmed V and J ends, which lost 3 bases and 11 bases, there was a span of 25 bases. The CDR3 DNA reads as TGTGCCAGCAGCCAGGGCGGGGCAGGTCGAACGCCCTTGCAGTACTTC. It translates to CASSQGGAGRTPLQYF.

This chain joins TRBV4-2 and TRBJ2-1, with D perhaps matching TRBD2 (6 bases). Germline CDR1 is LGHNA and CDR2 is YNFKEQ. V lost 3 bases, J lost 5 bases, and 14 bases lay in between. CDR3 length: 15 amino acids. The CDR3 DNA reads as TGTGCCAGCAGCCAGAGCGGGCAGGGAGACAATGAGCAGTTCTTC. Its protein is CASSQSGQGDNEQFF.

The V and J genes are TRBV4-2 and TRBJ1-5; the D gene is possibly TRBD1 (6 bases). The CDR3 length is 14 residues. The V end was cut by 3 bases, the J end by 2 bases, with 8 bases between. Germline V gene lookup returns CDR1 LGHNA and CDR2 YNFKEQ. The chain's CDR3 is CASSQPGGNQPQHF. DNA of the CDR3: TGTGCCAGCAGCCAGCCAGGGGGCAATCAGCCCCAGCATTTT.

The chain recombines TRBV19 with TRBJ2-5; 10 nucleotides agree with TRBD2. Germline lookup yields CDR1 LNHDA and CDR2 SQIVND (reference sequence). The CDR3 runs 16 residues. J gave up 3 bases and V 4 bases, and 8 bases lay outside the gene matches. CDR3 DNA sequence: TGTGCCAGTAGTACGGGACCAGCGGGGGGGGAAGAGACCCAGTACTTC. Residues: CASSTGPAGGEETQYF.

The chain employs TRBV28 and TRBJ2-5, with 8 bases identical to TRBD2. V was pared by 7 bases and J by 5 bases, with 15 bases of the junction left unmatched. The germline V gene has CDR1 MDHEN and CDR2 SYDVKM. The CDR3 length is 16 residues. CDR3 in DNA: TGTGCCAGCACCACTCCCCGGGGGGGCGCAGGGGAGACCCAGTACTTC. This encodes CASTTPRGGAGETQYF. Full variable domain (outside the CDR3, taken from reference TRBV28 and TRBJ2-5): DVKVTQSSRYLVKRTGEKVFLECVQDMDHENMFWYRQDPGLGLRLIYFSYDVKMKEKGDIPEGYSVSREKKERFSLILESASTNQTSMYLCASTTPRGGAGETQYFGPGTRLLVL.